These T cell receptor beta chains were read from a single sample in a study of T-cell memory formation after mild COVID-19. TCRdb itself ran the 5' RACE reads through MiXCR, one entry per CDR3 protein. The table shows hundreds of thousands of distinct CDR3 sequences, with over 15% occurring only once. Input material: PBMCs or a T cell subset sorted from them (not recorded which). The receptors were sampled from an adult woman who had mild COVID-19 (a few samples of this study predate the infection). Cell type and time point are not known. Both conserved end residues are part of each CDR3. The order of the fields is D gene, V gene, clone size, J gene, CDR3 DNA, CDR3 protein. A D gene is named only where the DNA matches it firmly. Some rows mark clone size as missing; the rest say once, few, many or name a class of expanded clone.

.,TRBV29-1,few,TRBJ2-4,TGCAGCGTATTACCGACAGGCGCCAAAAACATTCAGTACTTC,CSVLPTGAKNIQYF
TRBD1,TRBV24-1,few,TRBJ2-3,TGTGCCACCGGACAGGCCACAGATACGCAGTATTTT,CATGQATDTQYF
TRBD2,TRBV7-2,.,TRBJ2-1,TGTGCCAGCAGCTCCGGACTAGCGGGAGTAAGGAATGAGCAGTTCTTC,CASSSGLAGVRNEQFF
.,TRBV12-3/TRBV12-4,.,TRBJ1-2,TGTGCCAGCAGTACATATTACTATGGCTACACCTTC,CASSTYYYGYTF
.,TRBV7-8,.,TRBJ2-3,TGTGCCAGCAGCTTAGTCCGGCTTAGAGGTTTAGAGAGCACAGATACGCAGTATTTT,CASSLVRLRGLESTDTQYF
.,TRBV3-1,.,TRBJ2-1,TGTGCCAGCAGCCAAGCGGCTTCCGACTACAATGAGCAGTTCTTC,CASSQAASDYNEQFF
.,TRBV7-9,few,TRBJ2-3,TGTGCCAGCAGCTTAGGGCCGAGCCCCCGAGATACGCAGTATTTT,CASSLGPSPRDTQYF
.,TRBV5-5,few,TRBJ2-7,TGTGCCAGCAGCTTTGGCGGCGGAACCTCCTCCTACGAGCAGTACTTC,CASSFGGGTSSYEQYF
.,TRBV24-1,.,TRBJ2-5,TGTGCCACCAGTGATTGGGGCCTGGAGGAGACCCAGTACTTC,CATSDWGLEETQYF
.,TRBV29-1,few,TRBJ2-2,TGCAGCGGATCCTCCGGGACGAACACCGGGGAGCTGTTTTTT,CSGSSGTNTGELFF
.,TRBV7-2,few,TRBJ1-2,TGTGCCAGCAGCTTAGGGATGGTGGGATCCTATGGCTACACCTTC,CASSLGMVGSYGYTF
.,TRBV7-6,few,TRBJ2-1,TGTGCCAGCAGCTTACATTCGGGGCGAAGTGAGCAGTTCTTC,CASSLHSGRSEQFF
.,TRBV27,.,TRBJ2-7,TGTGCCAGCGGTCTCCGCTCCTACGAGCAGTACTTC,CASGLRSYEQYF
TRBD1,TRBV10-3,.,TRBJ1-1,TGTGCCATCACTCCCGACAGGGGTTCTGAAGCTTTCTTT,CAITPDRGSEAFF
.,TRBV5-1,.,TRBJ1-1,TGCGCCAGCAGCCCAGATACACAGAACACTGAAGCTTTCTTT,CASSPDTQNTEAFF
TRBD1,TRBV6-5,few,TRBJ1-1,TGTGCCAGCAGTTACCGAGGGACAGGGGTCACTGAAGCTTTCTTT,CASSYRGTGVTEAFF
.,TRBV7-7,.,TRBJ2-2,TGTGCCAGCAGCTCCGATTACACCGGGGAGCTGTTTTTT,CASSSDYTGELFF
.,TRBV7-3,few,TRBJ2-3,TGTGCCAGCAGCAATGAAAGGAGAGATACGCAGTATTTT,CASSNERRDTQYF
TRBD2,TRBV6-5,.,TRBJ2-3,TGTGCCAGCAGTAAAGCGGGAGTGACAGATACGCAGTATTTT,CASSKAGVTDTQYF
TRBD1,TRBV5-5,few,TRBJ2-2,TGTGCCAGCAGCCTGAGACAGGGGGCCGGCACCGGGGAGCTGTTTTTT,CASSLRQGAGTGELFF
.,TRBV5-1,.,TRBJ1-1,TGCGCCAGCAGCCTCCGGCCCCCCGGTCTGGGCATGAACACTGAAGCTTTCTTT,CASSLRPPGLGMNTEAFF
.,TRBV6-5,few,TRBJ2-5,TGTGCCAGCAGCAGCGACGTTGGGGGTCGAGGGCAAGAGACCCAGTACTTC,CASSSDVGGRGQETQYF
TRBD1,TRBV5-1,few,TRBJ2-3,TGCGCCAGCAGCCCTGGGGACAGGGGACGCACAGATACGCAGTATTTT,CASSPGDRGRTDTQYF
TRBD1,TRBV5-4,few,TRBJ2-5,TGTGCCAGCAGCATGACAGGGGAAGAGACCCAGTACTTC,CASSMTGEETQYF
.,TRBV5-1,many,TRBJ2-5,TGCGCCAGCAGCTTGCAGGGGCGCGAGACCCAGTACTTC,CASSLQGRETQYF
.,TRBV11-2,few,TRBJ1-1,TGTGCCAGCAGCCCCGGGGCCGTGGAGGCTTTCTTT,CASSPGAVEAFF
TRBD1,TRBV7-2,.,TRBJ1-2,TGTGCCAGCAGCCCGGGACAGGGGGCATCGGGAGGCTACACCTTC,CASSPGQGASGGYTF
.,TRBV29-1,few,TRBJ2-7,TGCAGCGTTCTCCCTGGACAGTTTTCCTACGAGCAGTACTTC,CSVLPGQFSYEQYF
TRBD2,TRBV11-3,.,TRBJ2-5,TGTGCCAGCAGCTTGACGGGGGGGACCCAGTACTTC,CASSLTGGTQYF
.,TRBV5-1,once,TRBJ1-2,TGCGCCAGCAGATCCGTGACAGGTCCAAGCGGCTACACCTTC,CASRSVTGPSGYTF
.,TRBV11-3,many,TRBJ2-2,TGTGCCAGCAGCTTAGTATACTCCACCGGGGAGCTGTTTTTT,CASSLVYSTGELFF
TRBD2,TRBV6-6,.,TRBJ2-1,TGTGCCAGCAGGTACGGACTAGCGGGCAATGAGCAGTTCTTC,CASRYGLAGNEQFF
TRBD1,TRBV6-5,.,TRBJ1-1,TGTGCCAGCATCAGGACAGGGGCATTGGAAGCTTTCTTT,CASIRTGALEAFF
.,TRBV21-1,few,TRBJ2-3,TGTGCCAGCAGCAATGGGAGACTAGCGGGAGTGAGCGATACGCAGTATTTT,CASSNGRLAGVSDTQYF
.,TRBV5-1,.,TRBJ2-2,TGCGCCAGCAGCTTTTCGGGCCTCTGGGACACCGGGGAGCTGTTTTTT,CASSFSGLWDTGELFF
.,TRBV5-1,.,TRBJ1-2,TGCGCCAGCAGCTTGGAGGTCGGGAGGGGGAATGGCTACACCTTC,CASSLEVGRGNGYTF
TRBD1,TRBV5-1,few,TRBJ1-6,TGCGCCAGCAGCTGGGAGGACAGGAATTCACCCCTCCACTTT,CASSWEDRNSPLHF
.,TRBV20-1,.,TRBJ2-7,TGCAGTGCTAGCGGAGTCCCAGGCTCCTACGAGCAGTACTTC,CSASGVPGSYEQYF
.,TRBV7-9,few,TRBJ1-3,TGTGCCAGCAGCCCAGGACTGGGAGTAGCTGGAAACACCATATATTTT,CASSPGLGVAGNTIYF
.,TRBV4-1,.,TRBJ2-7,TGCGCCAGCAGCCAAGATTCCGGAACCTACGAGCAGTACTTC,CASSQDSGTYEQYF
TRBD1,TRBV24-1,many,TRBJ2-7,TGTGCCACCAGTGACCCTTCGACAGGGAACCGCGAGCAGTACTTC,CATSDPSTGNREQYF